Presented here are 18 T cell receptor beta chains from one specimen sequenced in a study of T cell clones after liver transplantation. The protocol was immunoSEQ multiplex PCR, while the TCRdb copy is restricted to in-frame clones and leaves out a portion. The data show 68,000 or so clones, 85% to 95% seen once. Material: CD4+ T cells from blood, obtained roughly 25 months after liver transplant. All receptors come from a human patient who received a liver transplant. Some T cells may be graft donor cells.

The CDR3 loop reads CASSWMTGRATNEKLFF. CDR3 nucleotide sequence: TGTGCCAGCAGTTGGATGACAGGGCGTGCAACTAATGAAAAACTGTTTTTT. The chain has TRBV28 and TRBJ1-4; 7 bases align to TRBD1. The CDR3 consists of 17 residues. Germline CDR1 and CDR2: MDHEN and SYDVKM. V dropped 4 bases and J dropped 0; count of bases not matched to a gene: 8.

CDR3 residues: CASSSSGKVGETQYF. CDR3 nucleotides: TGTGCCAGCAGTTCTAGCGGGAAGGTGGGGGAGACCCAGTACTTC. This chain connects TRBV7-2 to TRBJ2-5; 9 bases agree with TRBD2. The CDR3 totals 15 residues. CDR1 and CDR2 (germline): SGHTA, FQGNSA. V shed 6 bases, J shed 5 bases, and the junction held 10 bases outside the gene matches.

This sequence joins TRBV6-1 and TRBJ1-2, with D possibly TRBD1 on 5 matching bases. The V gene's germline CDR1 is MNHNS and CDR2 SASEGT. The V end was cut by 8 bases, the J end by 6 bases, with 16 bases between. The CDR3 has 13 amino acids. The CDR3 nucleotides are TGTGCCAGCTCGGGGGAGGCCGGGGATGGCTACACCTTC. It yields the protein CASSGEAGDGYTF.

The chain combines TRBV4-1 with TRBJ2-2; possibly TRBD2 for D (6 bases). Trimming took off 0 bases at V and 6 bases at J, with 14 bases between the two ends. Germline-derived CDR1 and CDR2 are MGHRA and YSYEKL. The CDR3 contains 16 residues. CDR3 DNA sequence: TGCGCCAGCAGCCAAGAGGGCCTAGCGTTTGCCGGGGAGCTGTTTTTT. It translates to CASSQEGLAFAGELFF.

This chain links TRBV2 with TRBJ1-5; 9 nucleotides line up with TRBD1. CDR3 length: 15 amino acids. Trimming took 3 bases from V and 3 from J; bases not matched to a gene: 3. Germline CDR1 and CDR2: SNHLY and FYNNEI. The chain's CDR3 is CASSEDRGNNQPQHF. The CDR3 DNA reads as TGTGCCAGCAGTGAGGACAGGGGAAACAATCAGCCCCAGCATTTT.

In nucleotides, the CDR3 is TGCGCCAGCAGCCATGAACTAGCGGGAGGAGTAGATACGCAGTATTTT. It encodes CASSHELAGGVDTQYF. The J gene is TRBJ2-3, the V gene TRBV5-1; 12 nucleotides align to TRBD2. The CDR3 loop spans 16 amino acids. V shed 4 bases and J 5 bases; nucleotides not matched to a gene: 8. Germline V gene sequence: CDR1 SGHRS, CDR2 YFSETQ.

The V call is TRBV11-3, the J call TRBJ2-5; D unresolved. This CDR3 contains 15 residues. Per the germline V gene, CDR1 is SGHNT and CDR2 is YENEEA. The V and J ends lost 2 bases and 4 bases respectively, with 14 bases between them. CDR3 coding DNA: TGTGCCAGCAGCTTAAAACGCCGACTTGGAGAGACCCAGTACTTC. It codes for CASSLKRRLGETQYF.

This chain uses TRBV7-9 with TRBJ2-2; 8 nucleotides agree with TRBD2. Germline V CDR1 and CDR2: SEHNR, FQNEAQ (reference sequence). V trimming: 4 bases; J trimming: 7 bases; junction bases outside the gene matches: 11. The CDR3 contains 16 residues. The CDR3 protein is CASSSRLAYAGGELFF. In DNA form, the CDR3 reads TGTGCCAGCAGCTCCCGACTAGCGTACGCGGGCGGGGAGCTGTTTTTT. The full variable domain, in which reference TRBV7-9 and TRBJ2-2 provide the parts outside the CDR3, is DTGVSQNPRHKITKRGQNVTFRCDPISEHNRLYWYRQTLGQGPEFLTYFQNEAQLEKSRLLSDRFSAERPKGSFSTLEIQRTEQGDSAMYLCASSSRLAYAGGELFFGEGSRLTVL.

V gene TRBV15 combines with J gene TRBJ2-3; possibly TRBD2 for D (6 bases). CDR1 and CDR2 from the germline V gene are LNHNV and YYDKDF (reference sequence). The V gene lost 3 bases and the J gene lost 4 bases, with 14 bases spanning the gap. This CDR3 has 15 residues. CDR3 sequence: CATSRWGEEADTQYF. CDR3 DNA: TGTGCCACCAGCAGGTGGGGGGAGGAGGCAGATACGCAGTATTTT.

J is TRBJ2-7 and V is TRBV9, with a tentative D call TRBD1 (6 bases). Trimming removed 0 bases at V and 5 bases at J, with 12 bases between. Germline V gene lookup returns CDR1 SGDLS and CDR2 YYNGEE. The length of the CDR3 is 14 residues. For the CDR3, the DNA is TGTGCCAGCAGCGTAGCCACAACAGGGCACGAGCAGTACTTC. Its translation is CASSVATTGHEQYF.

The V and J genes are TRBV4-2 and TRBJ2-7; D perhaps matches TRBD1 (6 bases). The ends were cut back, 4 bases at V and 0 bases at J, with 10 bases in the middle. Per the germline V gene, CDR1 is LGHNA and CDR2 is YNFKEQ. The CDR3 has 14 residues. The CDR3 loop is CASSPFRGSYEQYF. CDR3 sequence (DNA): TGTGCCAGCAGCCCTTTCAGGGGCTCCTACGAGCAGTACTTC.

In DNA, the CDR3 is TGTGCCAGCAGTGAGGTCGACGCGGGAGGGGCAGATACGCAGTATTTT. Translated, it gives CASSEVDAGGADTQYF. The chain links TRBV2 to TRBJ2-3, with TRBD2 identical over 9 bases. V lost 3 bases and J lost 4; bases outside the gene matches: 8. This CDR3 contains 16 residues. Looked up from germline, CDR1 is SNHLY and CDR2 is FYNNEI.

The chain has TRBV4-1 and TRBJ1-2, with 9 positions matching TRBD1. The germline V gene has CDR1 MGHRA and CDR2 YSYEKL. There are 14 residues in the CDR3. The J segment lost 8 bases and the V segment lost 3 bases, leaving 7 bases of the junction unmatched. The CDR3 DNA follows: TGCGCCAGCAGCCACCTAACAGGGGGCGACGGCTACACCTTC. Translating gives CASSHLTGGDGYTF.

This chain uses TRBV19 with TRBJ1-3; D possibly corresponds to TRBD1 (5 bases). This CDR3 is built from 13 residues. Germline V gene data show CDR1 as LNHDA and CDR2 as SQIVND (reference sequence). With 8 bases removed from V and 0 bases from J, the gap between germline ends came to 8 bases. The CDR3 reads CASADISGNTIYF. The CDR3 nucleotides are TGTGCCAGTGCGGACATCTCTGGAAACACCATATATTTT.

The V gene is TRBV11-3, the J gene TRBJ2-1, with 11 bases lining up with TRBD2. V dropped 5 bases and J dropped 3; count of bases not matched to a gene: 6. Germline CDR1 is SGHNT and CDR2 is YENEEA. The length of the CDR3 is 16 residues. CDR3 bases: TGTGCCAGCAGCGGACGACTAGCGGGAATCTACAATGAGCAGTTCTTC. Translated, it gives CASSGRLAGIYNEQFF.

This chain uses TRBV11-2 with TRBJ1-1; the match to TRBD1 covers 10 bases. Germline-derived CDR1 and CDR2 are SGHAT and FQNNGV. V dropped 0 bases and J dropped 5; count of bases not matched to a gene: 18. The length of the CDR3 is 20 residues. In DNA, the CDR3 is TGTGCCAGCAGCTTAGACCCGACAGGGGGCCTTTTTAATAGCGGGACTGAAGCTTTCTTT. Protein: CASSLDPTGGLFNSGTEAFF.

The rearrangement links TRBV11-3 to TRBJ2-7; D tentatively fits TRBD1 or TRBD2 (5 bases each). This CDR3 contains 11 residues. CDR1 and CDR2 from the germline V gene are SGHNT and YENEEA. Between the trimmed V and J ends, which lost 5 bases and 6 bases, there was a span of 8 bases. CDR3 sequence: CASSGAGEQYF. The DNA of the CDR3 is TGTGCCAGCAGCGGGGCGGGCGAGCAGTACTTC. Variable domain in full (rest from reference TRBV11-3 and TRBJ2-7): EAGVVQSPRYKIIEKKQPVAFWCNPISGHNTLYWYLQNLGQGPELLIRYENEEAVDDSQLPKDRFSAERLKGVDSTLKIQPAELGDSAVYLCASSGAGEQYFGPGTRLTVT.

The CDR3: CASSLVPLAGNEQFF. CDR3 bases: TGTGCCAGCAGCTTAGTCCCCCTAGCGGGCAATGAGCAGTTCTTC. V usage is TRBV11-3 and J usage is TRBJ2-1; 8 bases are shared with TRBD2. Losses at the gene ends were 1 base for V and 6 bases for J; bases not matched to a gene: 5. This CDR3 has 15 amino acids. Germline lookup yields CDR1 SGHNT and CDR2 YENEEA.